This TCR beta chain was sequenced during a study of T cell clonotyping in hematopoietic cell transplantation. Study observations and caveats: Recipient TCR diversity dropped after transplant; expanded clonotypes rose from day 30 to 180.

Germline CDR1 and CDR2: SGHRS and YFSETQ. The CDR3 is 17 residues long. The trim removed 2 bases at V and 2 bases at J, leaving 7 bases unmatched. Specified time point: recipient sample about 28 days before transplant, after cytoreduction. Recipient blood drawn about 28 days pretransplant and days 30, 100, 180 after. This clone was detected once. The antigen remains unidentified. Measured with immunoSEQ multiplex PCR; TCRdb has only the in-frame clones, and not every one. The sample consists of approximately 27,000 clones, more than 85% of them appearing once. This chain connects TRBV5-1 to TRBJ2-3; TRBD2 matches at 11 bases. This receptor was taken from a man aged 45-65 years with acute myeloid leukemia. Some clones in this sample may be carry-over from other donors' samples. Sequenced here: peripheral blood mononuclear cells, sampled before stem cell transplant. CDR3 in amino acids: CASSLRASGGNTDTQYF. The CDR3 nucleotides are TGCGCCAGCAGCTTAAGGGCTAGCGGGGGGAACACAGATACGCAGTATTTT.